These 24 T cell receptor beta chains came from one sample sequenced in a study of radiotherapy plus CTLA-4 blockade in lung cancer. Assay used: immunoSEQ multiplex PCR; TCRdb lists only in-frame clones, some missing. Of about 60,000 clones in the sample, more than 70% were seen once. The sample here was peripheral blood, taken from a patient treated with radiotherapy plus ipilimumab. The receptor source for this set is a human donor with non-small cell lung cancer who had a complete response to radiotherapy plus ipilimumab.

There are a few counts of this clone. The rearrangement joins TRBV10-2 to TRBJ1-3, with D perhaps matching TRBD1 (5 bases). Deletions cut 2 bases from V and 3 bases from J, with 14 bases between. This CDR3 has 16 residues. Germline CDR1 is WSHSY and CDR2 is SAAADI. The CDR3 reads CASSEGQATGGNTIYF. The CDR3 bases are TGCGCCAGCAGTGAGGGGCAGGCTACAGGTGGAAACACCATATATTTT.

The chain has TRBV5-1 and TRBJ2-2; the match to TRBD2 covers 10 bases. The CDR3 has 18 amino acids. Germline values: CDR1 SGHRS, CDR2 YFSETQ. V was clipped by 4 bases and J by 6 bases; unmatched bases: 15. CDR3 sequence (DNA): TGCGCCAGCAGCCAAGGGAGCGGGAGGGCTAACACGGCCGGGGAGCTGTTTTTT. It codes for CASSQGSGRANTAGELFF.

CDR3 residues: CASSSSPRRDTEAFF. CDR3 in DNA: TGTGCCAGCAGCTCCTCGCCCCGCAGGGACACTGAAGCTTTCTTT. The V gene is TRBV7-8, the J gene TRBJ1-1; possibly TRBD1 for D (5 bases). V lost 4 bases to trimming and J lost 3 bases, with 15 bases between them. CDR1 is SGHVS and CDR2 is FQNEAQ in the germline V gene. CDR3 length: 15 residues.

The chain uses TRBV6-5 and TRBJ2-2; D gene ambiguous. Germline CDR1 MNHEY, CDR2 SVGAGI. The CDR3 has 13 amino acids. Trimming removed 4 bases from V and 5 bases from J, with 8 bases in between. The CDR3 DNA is TGTGCCAGCAGTTCCACGCGTACCGGGGAGCTGTTTTTT. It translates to CASSSTRTGELFF.

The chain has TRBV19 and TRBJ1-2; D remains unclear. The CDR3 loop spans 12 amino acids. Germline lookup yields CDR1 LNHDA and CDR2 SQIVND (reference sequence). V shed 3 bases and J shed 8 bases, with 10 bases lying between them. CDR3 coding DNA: TGTGCCAGTAGTATCTCGGGGAAAGGCTACACCTTC. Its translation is CASSISGKGYTF.

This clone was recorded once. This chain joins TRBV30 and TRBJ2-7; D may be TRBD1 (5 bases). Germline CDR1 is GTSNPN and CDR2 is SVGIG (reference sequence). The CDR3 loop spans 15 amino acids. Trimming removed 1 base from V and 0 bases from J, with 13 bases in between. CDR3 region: CAWSDRGQGSYEQYF. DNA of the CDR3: TGTGCCTGGAGTGATAGGGGCCAGGGCTCCTACGAGCAGTACTTC. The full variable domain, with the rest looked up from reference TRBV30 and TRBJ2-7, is SQTIHQWPATLVQPVGSPLSLECTVEGTSNPNLYWYRQAAGRGLQLLFYSVGIGQISSEVPQNLSASRPQDRQFILSSKKLLLSDSGFYLCAWSDRGQGSYEQYFGPGTRLTVT.

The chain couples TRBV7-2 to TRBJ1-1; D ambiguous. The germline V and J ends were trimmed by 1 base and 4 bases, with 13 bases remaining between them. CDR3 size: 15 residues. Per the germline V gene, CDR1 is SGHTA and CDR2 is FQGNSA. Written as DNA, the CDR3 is TGTGCCAGCAGCTTAGGCGGCCTGAGTGGCACTGAAGCTTTCTTT. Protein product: CASSLGGLSGTEAFF.

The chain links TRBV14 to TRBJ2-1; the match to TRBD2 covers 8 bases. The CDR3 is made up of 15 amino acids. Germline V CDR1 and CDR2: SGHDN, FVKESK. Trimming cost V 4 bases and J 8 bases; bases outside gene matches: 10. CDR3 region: CASSLRLSGSDEQFF. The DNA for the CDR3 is TGTGCCAGCAGCCTACGACTAAGCGGGAGTGATGAGCAGTTCTTC.

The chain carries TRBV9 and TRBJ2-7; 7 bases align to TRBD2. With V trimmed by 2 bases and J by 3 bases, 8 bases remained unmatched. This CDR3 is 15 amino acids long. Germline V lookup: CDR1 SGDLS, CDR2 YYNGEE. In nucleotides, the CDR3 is TGTGCCAGCAGCGTCGTTCGCGGGAGAATCTACGAGCAGTACTTC. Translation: CASSVVRGRIYEQYF.

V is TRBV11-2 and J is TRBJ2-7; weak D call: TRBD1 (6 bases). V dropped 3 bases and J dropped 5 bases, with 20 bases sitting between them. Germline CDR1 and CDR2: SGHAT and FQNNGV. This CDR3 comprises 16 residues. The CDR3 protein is CASSFSRSRGINEQYF. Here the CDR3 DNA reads TGTGCCAGCAGCTTTAGCAGGTCCAGGGGTATAAACGAGCAGTACTTC.

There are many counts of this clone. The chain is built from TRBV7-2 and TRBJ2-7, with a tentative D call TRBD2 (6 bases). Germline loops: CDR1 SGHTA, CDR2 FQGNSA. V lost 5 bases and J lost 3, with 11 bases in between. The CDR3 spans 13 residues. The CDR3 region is CASSGQGGYEQYF. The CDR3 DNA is TGTGCCAGCAGCGGGCAGGGAGGCTACGAGCAGTACTTC.

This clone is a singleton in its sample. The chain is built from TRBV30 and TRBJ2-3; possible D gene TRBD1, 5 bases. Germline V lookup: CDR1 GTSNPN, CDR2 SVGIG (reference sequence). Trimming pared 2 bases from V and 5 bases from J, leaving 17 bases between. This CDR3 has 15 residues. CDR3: CAWSRWGQGKDTQYF. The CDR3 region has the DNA TGTGCCTGGAGTCGGTGGGGCCAGGGTAAAGATACGCAGTATTTT.

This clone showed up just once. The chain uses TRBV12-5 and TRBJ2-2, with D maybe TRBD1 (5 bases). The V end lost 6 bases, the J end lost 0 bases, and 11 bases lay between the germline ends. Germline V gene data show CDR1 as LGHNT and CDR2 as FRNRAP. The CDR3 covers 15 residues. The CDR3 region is CASGRPRANTGELFF. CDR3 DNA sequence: TGTGCTAGTGGACGGCCCAGGGCGAACACCGGGGAGCTGTTTTTT.

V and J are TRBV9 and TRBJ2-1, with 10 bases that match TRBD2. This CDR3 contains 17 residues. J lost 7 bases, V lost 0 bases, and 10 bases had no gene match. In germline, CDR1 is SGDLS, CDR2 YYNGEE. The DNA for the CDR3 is TGTGCCAGCAGCGTAGTCGGGTCTAGCGGGAGATTGAATGAGCAGTTCTTC. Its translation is CASSVVGSSGRLNEQFF. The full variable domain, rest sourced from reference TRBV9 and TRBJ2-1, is DSGVTQTPKHLITATGQRVTLRCSPRSGDLSVYWYQQSLDQGLQFLIQYYNGEERAKGNILERFSAQQFPDLHSELNLSSLELGDSALYFCASSVVGSSGRLNEQFFGPGTRLTVL.

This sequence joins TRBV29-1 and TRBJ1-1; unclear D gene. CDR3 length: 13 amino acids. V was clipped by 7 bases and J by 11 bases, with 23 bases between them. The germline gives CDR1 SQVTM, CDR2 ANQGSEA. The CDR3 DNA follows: TGCAGCGGGGTGACCACCAACTCGGCGAGGGCTTTCTTT. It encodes CSGVTTNSARAFF.

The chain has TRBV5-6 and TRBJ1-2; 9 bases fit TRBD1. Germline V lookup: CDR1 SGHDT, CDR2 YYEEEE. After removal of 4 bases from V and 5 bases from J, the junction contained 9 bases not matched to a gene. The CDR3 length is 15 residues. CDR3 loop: CASSPAGTGIYGYTF. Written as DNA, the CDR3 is TGTGCCAGCAGCCCGGCCGGGACAGGGATATATGGCTACACCTTC.

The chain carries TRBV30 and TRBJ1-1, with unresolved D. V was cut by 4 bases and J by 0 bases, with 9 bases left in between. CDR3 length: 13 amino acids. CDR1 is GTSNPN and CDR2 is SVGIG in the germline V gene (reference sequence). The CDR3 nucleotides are TGTGCCTGGACGGCGGGCTTGAACACTGAAGCTTTCTTT. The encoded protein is CAWTAGLNTEAFF. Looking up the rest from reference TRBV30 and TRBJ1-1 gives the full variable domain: SQTIHQWPATLVQPVGSPLSLECTVEGTSNPNLYWYRQAAGRGLQLLFYSVGIGQISSEVPQNLSASRPQDRQFILSSKKLLLSDSGFYLCAWTAGLNTEAFFGQGTRLTVV.

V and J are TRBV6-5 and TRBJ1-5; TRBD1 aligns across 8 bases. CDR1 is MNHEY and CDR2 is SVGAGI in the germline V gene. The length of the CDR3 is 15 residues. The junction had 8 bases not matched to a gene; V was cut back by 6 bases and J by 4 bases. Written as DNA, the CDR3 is TGTGCCAGCAGACTGGGACAGGCCTCTAATCAGCCCCAGCATTTT. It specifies CASRLGQASNQPQHF.

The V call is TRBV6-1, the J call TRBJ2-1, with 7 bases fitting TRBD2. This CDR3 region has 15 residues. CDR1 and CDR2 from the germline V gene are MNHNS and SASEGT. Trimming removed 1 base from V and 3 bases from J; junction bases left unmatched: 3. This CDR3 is CASSEDAGDYNEQFF. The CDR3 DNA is TGTGCCAGCAGTGAAGATGCGGGAGACTACAATGAGCAGTTCTTC.

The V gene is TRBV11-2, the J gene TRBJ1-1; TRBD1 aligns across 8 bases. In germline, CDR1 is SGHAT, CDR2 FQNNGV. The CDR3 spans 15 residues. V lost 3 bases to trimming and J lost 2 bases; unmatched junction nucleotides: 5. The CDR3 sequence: CASSLRTGSNTEAFF. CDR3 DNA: TGTGCCAGCAGCTTGAGGACAGGGTCTAACACTGAAGCTTTCTTT.

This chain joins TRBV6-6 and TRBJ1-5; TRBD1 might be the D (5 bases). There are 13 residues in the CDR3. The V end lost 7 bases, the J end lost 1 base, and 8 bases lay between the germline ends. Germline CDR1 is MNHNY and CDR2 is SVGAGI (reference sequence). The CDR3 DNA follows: TGTGCCAGCACAGGGTTAAGCAATCAGCCCCAGCATTTT. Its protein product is CASTGLSNQPQHF.

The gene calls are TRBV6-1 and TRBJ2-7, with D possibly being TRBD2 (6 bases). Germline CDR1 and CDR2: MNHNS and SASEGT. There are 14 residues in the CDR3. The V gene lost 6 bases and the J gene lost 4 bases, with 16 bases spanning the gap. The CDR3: CASRRDPSWYEQYF. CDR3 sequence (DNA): TGTGCCAGCAGGCGGGACCCATCTTGGTACGAGCAGTACTTC.

The CDR3 region is CASSLDWGPGNTIYF. In nucleotides, the CDR3 is TGTGCCAGCAGCTTAGATTGGGGGCCTGGAAACACCATATATTTT. The chain has TRBV7-2 and TRBJ1-3, with D tentatively TRBD1 (6 bases). Germline CDR1 SGHTA, CDR2 FQGNSA. The CDR3 length is 15 residues. V lost 1 base to trimming and J lost 2 bases, with 9 bases between them.

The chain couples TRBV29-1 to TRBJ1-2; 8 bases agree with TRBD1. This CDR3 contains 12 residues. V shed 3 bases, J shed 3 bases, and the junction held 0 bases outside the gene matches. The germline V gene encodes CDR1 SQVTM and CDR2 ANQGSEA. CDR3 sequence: CSVDRGHYGYTF. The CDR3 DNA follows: TGCAGCGTTGACAGGGGGCACTATGGCTACACCTTC.